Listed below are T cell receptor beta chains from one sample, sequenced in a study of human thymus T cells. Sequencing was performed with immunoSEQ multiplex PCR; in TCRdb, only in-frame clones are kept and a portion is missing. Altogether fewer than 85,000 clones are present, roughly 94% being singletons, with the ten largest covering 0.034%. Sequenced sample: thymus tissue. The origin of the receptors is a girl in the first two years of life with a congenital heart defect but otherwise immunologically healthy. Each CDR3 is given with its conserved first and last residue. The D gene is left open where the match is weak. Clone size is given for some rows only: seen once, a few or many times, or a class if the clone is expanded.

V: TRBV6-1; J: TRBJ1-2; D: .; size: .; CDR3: CASTHRETDYGYTF; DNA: TGTGCCAGCACCCATAGGGAGACCGACTATGGCTACACCTTC
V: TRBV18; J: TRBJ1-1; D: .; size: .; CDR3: CASSQHGGYTEAFF; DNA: TGTGCCAGCTCACAGCACGGGGGGTACACTGAAGCTTTCTTT
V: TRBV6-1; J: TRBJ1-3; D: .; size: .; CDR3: CASSEGWTPRLNTIYF; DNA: TGTGCCAGCAGTGAAGGGTGGACACCGAGGTTAAACACCATATATTTT
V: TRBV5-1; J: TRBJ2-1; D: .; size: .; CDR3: CASSFRAPSYNEQFF; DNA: TGCGCCAGCAGCTTCAGGGCTCCCTCCTACAATGAGCAGTTCTTC
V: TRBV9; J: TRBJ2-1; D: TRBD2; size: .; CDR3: CASSALDTGGSANEQFF; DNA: TGTGCCAGCAGCGCTCTGGATACGGGCGGGAGTGCGAATGAGCAGTTCTTC
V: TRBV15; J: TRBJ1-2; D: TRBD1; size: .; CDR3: CATSRGDRVRDYTF; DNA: TGTGCCACCAGCAGGGGGGACAGGGTACGTGACTACACCTTC
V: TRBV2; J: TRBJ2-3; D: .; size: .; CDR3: CASTSGAEDTQYF; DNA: TGTGCCAGCACGTCGGGAGCCGAAGATACGCAGTATTTT
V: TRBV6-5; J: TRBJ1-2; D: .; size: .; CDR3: CASSYSAQVDNYGYTF; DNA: TGTGCCAGCAGTTACTCTGCCCAGGTCGATAACTATGGCTACACCTTC
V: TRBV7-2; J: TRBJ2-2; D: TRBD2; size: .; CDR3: CASSLAGESGELFF; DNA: TGTGCCAGCAGTCTGGCGGGGGAGTCGGGGGAGCTGTTTTTT
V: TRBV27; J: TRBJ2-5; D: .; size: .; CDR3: CASSLSIRASQETQYF; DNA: TGTGCCAGCAGTTTATCGATACGGGCCTCCCAAGAGACCCAGTACTTC
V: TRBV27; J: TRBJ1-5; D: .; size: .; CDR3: CASSLSGFNQPQHF; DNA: TGTGCCAGCAGTTTATCAGGATTCAATCAGCCCCAGCATTTT
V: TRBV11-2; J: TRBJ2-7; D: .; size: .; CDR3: CASSLGLVSNYEQYF; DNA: TGTGCCAGCAGCTTGGGGCTCGTCTCTAACTACGAGCAGTACTTC
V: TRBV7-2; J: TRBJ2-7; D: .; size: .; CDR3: CASSLSRQADYEQYF; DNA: TGTGCCAGCAGCTTATCTCGACAGGCAGACTACGAGCAGTACTTC
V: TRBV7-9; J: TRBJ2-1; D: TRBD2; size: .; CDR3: CASSSLAGEDNEQFF; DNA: TGTGCCAGCAGCTCCCTTGCGGGAGAAGACAATGAGCAGTTCTTC
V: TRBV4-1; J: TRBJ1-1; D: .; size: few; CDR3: CASSQDGTEAFF; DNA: TGCGCCAGCAGCCAAGACGGGACTGAAGCTTTCTTT
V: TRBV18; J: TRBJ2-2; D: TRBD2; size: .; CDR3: CASSPLAGEGTGELFF; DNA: TGTGCCAGCTCACCACTAGCGGGAGAGGGGACCGGGGAGCTGTTTTTT
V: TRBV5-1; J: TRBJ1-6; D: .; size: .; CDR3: CASSLERPFYNSPLHF; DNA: TGCGCCAGCAGCCTGGAAAGGCCCTTCTATAATTCACCCCTCCACTTT
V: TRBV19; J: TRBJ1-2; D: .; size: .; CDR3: CASSTNSDGHGYTF; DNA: TGTGCCAGTAGTACCAATTCGGACGGACATGGCTACACCTTC